This T cell receptor (beta chain) stems from a study of neurological immune-mediated disorders (dated by TCRdb to about 2019). Turning to the overall study: Among the 35 or so multiple sclerosis patients, about 30 had relapsing-remitting MS and 3 had secondary progressive MS. Peripheral blood TCR-beta repertoires from HTLV-I-associated myelopathy (HAM/TSP) patients, multiple sclerosis patients and healthy controls were compared by UMI-based sequencing. The cohort comprised 68 subjects: about 14 HAM/TSP patients, some 34 multiple sclerosis patients and around 20 healthy controls. Longitudinal samples, technical triplicates and paired sorted CD4+ and CD8+ T-cell subsets, alongside PBMC samples, were included among the approximately 99 TCR-beta libraries.

To synthesize cDNA, template-switch 5'RACE was performed with a primer carrying a 10-nucleotide random unique molecular identifier so that each TCR transcript was tagged. Over 180 million TCR-beta sequences, covering 15-18 subjects, were produced in each sequencing run. The RNeasy kit was used for extraction of total RNA. TCR-beta VDJ regions were amplified with primers for the TCR constant region and the 5'RACE anchor, using the KAPA Real-time Library Amplification kit. Sample indexes and Illumina adaptors were added in a first PCR, and a second PCR then increased library yield. After Ampure bead purification, the TCR product of roughly 650 bp was size-selected on a 2% E-gel SizeSelection system. Before pooling, libraries had their quality checked on a Bioanalyzer, their concentration measured with Qubit, and their quantity determined with the Kapa Library Quantification kit. Libraries were sequenced paired-end 2 x 150 bp on an Illumina HiSeq 2500. To increase sequence diversity, about 23-30% phiX was spiked into each library pool. The authors' analysis ran thus. The UMI-based MiGEC pipeline processed quality-filtered reads and removed over 75% of raw TCR sequences during error correction. VDJ genes were aligned to IMGT germline references, and clonotypes were defined by unique CDR3 amino acid sequence plus V-J genes. Clonal expansion, Shannon diversity, and CDR3 relatedness (CalcPairwiseDistances, ClusterSamples) were evaluated with VDJtools, and phylogenetic trees were built with CLCbio workbench. Clones with at least 8 unique UMIs were defined as expanded, with this threshold being based on coefficient-of-variation modelling across technical triplicates. TCRdb itself trimmed the public reads at Q25 with fastp, ran MiXCR and retained productive beta chains. Entries that share a CDR3 protein sequence are merged under the most common genes and DNA. What appears here as the V and J calls and clone size reflects TCRdb's work, not the paper's. For this sample there are tens of thousands of distinct CDR3 sequences; 3% to 4% appear just once. The ten largest account for 2.2% of the sample.

This clonotype has a count of ten or more. No antigen is known for it. The sample holds no much larger clone one base away, and base qualities are not on file. On the study overall, not on this receptor specifically: Expanded clones from different subjects shared no identical CDR3 amino acid sequences, which suggests that TCR-beta repertoires were private in all groups. Phylogenetic analysis grouped repertoires from 18 of 34 MS patients into a cluster of related CDR3 sequences, suggesting a possible repertoire-level signature. TCR clonal expansion was greatest in HAM/TSP patients and smallest in MS patients, who ranked below even healthy controls. No association of the MS cluster with clinical or MRI features was observed, and the need for larger cohorts was stated by the authors.

Libraries from unsorted PBMCs were made from 2 million PBMCs kept in RNAlater at -80 degrees C until RNA extraction. The multiple sclerosis patients were enrolled in a US clinical protocol that used magnetic resonance imaging to evaluate disease progression. Peripheral blood was subjected to Ficoll-Hypaque density gradient centrifugation to isolate PBMCs, which were then cryopreserved in liquid nitrogen. This TCR was sampled from a woman aged 45-65 years with multiple sclerosis. Sequencing was performed on PBMCs.

CDR3 reads: CASSYDRGVVTEAFF. The bases are TGTGCCAGCAGTTACGACAGGGGGGTCGTCACTGAAGCTTTCTTT. The V and J genes are TRBV6-5 and TRBJ1-1; 9 middle bases align to TRBD1. The germline V gene supplies CDR1 MNHEY and CDR2 SVGAGI. The CDR3 runs 15 residues from the cysteine to the phenylalanine. Only CDR3 DNA remains: 45 bases, in frame from the first base. Clipping removes 2 bases from V and 4 bases from J, with 5 as the unmatched junction base count.